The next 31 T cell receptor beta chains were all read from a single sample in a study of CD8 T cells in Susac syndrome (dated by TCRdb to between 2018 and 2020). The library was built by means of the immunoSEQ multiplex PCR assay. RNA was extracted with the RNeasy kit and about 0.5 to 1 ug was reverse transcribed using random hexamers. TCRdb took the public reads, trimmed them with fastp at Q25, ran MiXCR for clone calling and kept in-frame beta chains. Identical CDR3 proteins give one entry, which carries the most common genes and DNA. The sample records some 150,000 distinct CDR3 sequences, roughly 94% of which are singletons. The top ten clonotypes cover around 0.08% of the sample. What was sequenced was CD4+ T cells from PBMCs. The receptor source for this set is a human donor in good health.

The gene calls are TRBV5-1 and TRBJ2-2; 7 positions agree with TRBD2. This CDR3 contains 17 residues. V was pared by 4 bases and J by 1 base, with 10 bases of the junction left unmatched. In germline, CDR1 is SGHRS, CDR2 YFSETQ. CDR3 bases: TGCGCCAGCAGCACCTCGCCTAGCGGAGGGAACACCGGGGAGCTGTTTTTT. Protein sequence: CASSTSPSGGNTGELFF.

DNA of the CDR3: TGTGCCAGCAGCCACAATGGGGTACTAGCGGGCGAAGAGACCCAGTACTTC. Residues: CASSHNGVLAGEETQYF. This chain links TRBV14 with TRBJ2-5; TRBD2 agrees at 9 bases. CDR3 length equals 17 residues. V lost 3 bases and J lost 3; bases outside the gene matches: 11. Germline assignment: CDR1 SGHDN and CDR2 FVKESK.

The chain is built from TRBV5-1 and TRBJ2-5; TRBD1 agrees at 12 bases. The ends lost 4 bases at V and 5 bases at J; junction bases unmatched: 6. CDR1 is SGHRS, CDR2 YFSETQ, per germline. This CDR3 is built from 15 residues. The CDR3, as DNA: TGCGCCAGCAGCACCGGGACAGGGGGCTATGAGACCCAGTACTTC. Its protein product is CASSTGTGGYETQYF.

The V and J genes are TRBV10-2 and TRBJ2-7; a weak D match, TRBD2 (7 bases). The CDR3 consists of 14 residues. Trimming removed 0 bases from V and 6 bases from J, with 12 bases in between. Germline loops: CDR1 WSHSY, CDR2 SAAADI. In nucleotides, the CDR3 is TGCGCCAGCAGTGAGTCAGGGGGGGGGCTCGAGCAGTACTTC. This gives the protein CASSESGGGLEQYF.

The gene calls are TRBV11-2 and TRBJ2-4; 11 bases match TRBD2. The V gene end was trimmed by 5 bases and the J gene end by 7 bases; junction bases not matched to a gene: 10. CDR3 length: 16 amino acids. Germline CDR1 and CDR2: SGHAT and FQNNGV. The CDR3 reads CASSIVAGGALNIQYF. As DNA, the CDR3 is TGTGCCAGCAGCATAGTAGCGGGAGGGGCCTTGAACATTCAGTACTTC. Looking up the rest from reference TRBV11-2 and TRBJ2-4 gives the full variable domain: EAGVAQSPRYKIIEKRQSVAFWCNPISGHATLYWYQQILGQGPKLLIQFQNNGVVDDSQLPKDRFSAERLKGVDSTLKIQPAKLEDSAVYLCASSIVAGGALNIQYFGAGTRLSVL.

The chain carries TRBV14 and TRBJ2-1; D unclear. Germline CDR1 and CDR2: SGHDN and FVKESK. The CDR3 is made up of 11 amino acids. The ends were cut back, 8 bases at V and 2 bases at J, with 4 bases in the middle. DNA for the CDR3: TGTGCCAGCGGGGCCTACAATGAGCAGTTCTTC. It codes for CASGAYNEQFF.

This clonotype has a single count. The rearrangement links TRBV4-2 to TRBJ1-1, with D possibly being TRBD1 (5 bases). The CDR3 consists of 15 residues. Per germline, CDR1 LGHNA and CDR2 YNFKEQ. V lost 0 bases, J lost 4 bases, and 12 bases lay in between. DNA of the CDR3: TGTGCCAGCAGCCAAGATGGTTGGGGGTCCACTGAAGCTTTCTTT. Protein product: CASSQDGWGSTEAFF.

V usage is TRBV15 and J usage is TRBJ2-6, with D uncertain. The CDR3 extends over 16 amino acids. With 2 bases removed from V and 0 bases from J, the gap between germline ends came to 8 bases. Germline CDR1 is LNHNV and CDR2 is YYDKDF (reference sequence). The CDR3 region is CATSRHQASGANVLTF. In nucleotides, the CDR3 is TGTGCCACCAGCAGACACCAGGCCTCTGGGGCCAACGTCCTGACTTTC.

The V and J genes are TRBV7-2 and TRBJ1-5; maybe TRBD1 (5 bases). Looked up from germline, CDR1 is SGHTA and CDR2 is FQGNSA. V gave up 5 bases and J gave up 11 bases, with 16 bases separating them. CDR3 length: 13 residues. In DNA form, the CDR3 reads TGTGCCAGCAGCACGGACATCCTAGCAGCCCAGCATTTT. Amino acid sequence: CASSTDILAAQHF.

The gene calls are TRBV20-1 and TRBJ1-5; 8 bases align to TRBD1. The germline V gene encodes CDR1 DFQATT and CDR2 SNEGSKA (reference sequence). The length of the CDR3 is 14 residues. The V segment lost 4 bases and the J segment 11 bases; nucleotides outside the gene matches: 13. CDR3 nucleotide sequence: TGCAGTGCTATCGGACAGGGACTGAGAAGGACCCAGCATTTT. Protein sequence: CSAIGQGLRRTQHF.

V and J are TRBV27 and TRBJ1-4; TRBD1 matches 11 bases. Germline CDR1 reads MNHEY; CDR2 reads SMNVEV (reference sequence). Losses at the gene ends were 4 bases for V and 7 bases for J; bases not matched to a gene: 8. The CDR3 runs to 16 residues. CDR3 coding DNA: TGTGCCAGCAGTTGGACAGGGGGCGCTTGGGGTGAAAAACTGTTTTTT. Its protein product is CASSWTGGAWGEKLFF.

In nucleotides, the CDR3 is TGTGCCAGCAGCCAAGGAACAGGGACTAATGAAAAACTGTTTTTT. It codes for CASSQGTGTNEKLFF. The rearrangement links TRBV4-2 to TRBJ1-4; TRBD1 might be the D (6 bases). With 1 base removed from V and 2 bases from J, the gap between germline ends came to 8 bases. CDR1 is LGHNA, CDR2 YNFKEQ, per germline. This CDR3 has 15 amino acids.

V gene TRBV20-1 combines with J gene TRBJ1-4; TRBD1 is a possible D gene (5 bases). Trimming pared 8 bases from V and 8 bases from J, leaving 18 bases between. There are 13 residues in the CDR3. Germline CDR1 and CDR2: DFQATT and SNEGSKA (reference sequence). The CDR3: CSQILGGKEKLFF. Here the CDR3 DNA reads TGCAGTCAAATTCTGGGGGGGAAGGAAAAACTGTTTTTT.

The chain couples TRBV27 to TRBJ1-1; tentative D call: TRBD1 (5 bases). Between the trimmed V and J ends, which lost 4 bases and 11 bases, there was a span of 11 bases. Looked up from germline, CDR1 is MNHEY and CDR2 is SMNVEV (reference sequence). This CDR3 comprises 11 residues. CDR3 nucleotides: TGTGCCAGCAGTTCCAGGGTAAGTGCTTTCTTT. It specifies CASSSRVSAFF.

The CDR3 here is CASSLRQGAAGELFF. CDR3 in DNA: TGTGCCAGCAGCTTGAGACAGGGGGCCGCCGGGGAGCTGTTTTTT. The genes are TRBV5-6 and TRBJ2-2; 10 nucleotides match TRBD1. The CDR3 is 15 residues long. Germline loops: CDR1 SGHDT, CDR2 YYEEEE. V was pared by 1 base and J by 6 bases, with 3 bases of the junction left unmatched.

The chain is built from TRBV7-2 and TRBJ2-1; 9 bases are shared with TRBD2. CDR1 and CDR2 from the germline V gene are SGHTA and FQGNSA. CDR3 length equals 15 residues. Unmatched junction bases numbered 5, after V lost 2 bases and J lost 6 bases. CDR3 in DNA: TGTGCCAGCAGCTTAAGTAGCGGGAGTATCAATGAGCAGTTCTTC. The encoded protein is CASSLSSGSINEQFF.

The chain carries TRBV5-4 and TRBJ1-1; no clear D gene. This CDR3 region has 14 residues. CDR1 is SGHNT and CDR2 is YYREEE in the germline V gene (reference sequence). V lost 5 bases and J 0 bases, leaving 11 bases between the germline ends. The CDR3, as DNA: TGTGCCAGCAGTGCGAACTCCATGAACACTGAAGCTTTCTTT. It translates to CASSANSMNTEAFF.

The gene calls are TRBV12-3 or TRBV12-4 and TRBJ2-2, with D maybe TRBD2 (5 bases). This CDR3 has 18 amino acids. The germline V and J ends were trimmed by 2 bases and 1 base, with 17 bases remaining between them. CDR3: CASSLSPEAVQNTGELFF. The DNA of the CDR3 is TGTGCCAGCAGTTTAAGCCCGGAGGCAGTACAGAACACCGGGGAGCTGTTTTTT.

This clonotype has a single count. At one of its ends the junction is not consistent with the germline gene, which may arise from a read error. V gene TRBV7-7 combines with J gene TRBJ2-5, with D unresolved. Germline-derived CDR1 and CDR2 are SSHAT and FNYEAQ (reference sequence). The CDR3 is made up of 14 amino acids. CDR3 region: CASSLGTVQETQYF. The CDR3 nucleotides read TGTGCTAGCAGCTTAGGTACAGTCCAAGAGACCCAGTACTTC.

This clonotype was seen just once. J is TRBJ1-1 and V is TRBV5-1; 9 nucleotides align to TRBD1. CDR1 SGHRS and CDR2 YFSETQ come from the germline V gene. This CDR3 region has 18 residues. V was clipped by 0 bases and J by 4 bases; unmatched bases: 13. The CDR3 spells CASSLAGGSLTGGTEAFF. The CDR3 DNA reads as TGCGCCAGCAGCTTGGCCGGTGGGTCCCTGACAGGGGGCACTGAAGCTTTCTTT. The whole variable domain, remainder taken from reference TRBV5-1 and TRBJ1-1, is KAGVTQTPRYLIKTRGQQVTLSCSPISGHRSVSWYQQTPGQGLQFLFEYFSETQRNKGNFPGRFSGRQFSNSRSEMNVSTLELGDSALYLCASSLAGGSLTGGTEAFFGQGTRLTVV.

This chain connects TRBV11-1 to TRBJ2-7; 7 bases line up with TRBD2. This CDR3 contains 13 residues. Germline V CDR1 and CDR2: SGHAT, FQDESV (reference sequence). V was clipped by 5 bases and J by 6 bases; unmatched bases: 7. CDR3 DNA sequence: TGTGCCAGCAGCCCCACGGGAGGAGGCGAGCAGTACTTC. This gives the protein CASSPTGGGEQYF.

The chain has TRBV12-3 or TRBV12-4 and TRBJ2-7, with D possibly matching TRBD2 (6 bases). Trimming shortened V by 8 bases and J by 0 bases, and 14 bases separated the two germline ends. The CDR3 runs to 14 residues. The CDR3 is CASSPAGFSYEQYF. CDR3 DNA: TGTGCCAGCTCGCCAGCGGGCTTCTCCTACGAGCAGTACTTC.

The CDR3 nucleotides are TGTGCCAGCCGACTAGCGGGAGGCGCAGATACGCAGTATTTT. Amino acid sequence: CASRLAGGADTQYF. This chain joins TRBV2 and TRBJ2-3; 13 nucleotides align to TRBD2. The V gene's germline CDR1 is SNHLY and CDR2 FYNNEI. V shed 8 bases and J 4 bases; nucleotides not matched to a gene: 3. This CDR3 comprises 14 residues.

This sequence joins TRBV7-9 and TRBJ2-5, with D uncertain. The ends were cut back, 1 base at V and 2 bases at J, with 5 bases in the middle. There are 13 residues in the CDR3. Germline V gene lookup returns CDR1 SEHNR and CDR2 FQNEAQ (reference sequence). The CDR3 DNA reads TGTGCCAGCAGCTTAGGGAGTCAAGAGACCCAGTACTTC. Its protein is CASSLGSQETQYF.

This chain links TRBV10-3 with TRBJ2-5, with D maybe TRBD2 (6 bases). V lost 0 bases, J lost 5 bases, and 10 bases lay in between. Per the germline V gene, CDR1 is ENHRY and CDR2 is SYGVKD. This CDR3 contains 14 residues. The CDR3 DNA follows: TGTGCCATCAGTGAGTCTTTTGCGGGGGAGACCCAGTACTTC. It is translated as CAISESFAGETQYF.

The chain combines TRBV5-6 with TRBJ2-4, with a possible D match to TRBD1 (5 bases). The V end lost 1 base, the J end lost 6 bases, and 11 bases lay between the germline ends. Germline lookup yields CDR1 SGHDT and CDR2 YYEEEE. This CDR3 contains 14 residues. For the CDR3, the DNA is TGTGCCAGCAGCTTGTCGGACACGGGAAACATTCAGTACTTC. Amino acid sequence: CASSLSDTGNIQYF.

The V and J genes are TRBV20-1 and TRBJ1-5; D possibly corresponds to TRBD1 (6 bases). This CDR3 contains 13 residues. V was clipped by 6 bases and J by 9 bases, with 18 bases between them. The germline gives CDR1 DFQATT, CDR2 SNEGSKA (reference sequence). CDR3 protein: CSARTGGWGPQHF. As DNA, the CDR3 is TGCAGTGCACGGACCGGGGGCTGGGGGCCCCAGCATTTT.

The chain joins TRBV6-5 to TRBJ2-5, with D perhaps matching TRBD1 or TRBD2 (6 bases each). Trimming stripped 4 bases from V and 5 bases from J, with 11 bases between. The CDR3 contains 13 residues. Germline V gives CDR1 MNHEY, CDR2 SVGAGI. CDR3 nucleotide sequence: TGTGCCAGCAGTTGGGGGGCCCGGGAGACCCAGTACTTC. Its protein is CASSWGARETQYF.

The CDR3 protein is CASSFVTREQYF. CDR3 DNA: TGTGCCAGCAGCTTTGTCACAAGGGAGCAGTACTTC. V usage is TRBV5-4 and J usage is TRBJ2-7; no clear D. The germline V gene has CDR1 SGHNT and CDR2 YYREEE (reference sequence). This CDR3 is 12 amino acids long. The V end lost 2 bases, the J end lost 7 bases, and 10 bases lay between the germline ends.

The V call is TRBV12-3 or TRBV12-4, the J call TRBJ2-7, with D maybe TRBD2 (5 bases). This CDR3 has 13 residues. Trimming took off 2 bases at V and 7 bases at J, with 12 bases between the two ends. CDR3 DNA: TGTGCCAGCAGTTTACCCCCATCGGGGGAGCAGTACTTC. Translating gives CASSLPPSGEQYF.

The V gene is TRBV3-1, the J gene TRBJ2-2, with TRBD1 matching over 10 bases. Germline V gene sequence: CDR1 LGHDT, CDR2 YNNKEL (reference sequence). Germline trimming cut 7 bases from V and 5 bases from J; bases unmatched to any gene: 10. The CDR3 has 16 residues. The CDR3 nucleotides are TGTGCCAGCAACCACTGGGACAGGGGATGGACCGGGGAGCTGTTTTTT. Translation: CASNHWDRGWTGELFF. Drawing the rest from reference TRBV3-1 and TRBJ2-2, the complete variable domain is DTAVSQTPKYLVTQMGNDKSIKCEQNLGHDTMYWYKQDSKKFLKIMFSYNNKELIINETVPNRFSPKSPDKAHLNLHINSLELGDSAVYFCASNHWDRGWTGELFFGEGSRLTVL.